The source of this T cell receptor beta chain is a study of graft-versus-host responses after intestinal transplantation. Between the trimmed V and J ends, which lost 0 bases and 1 base, there was a span of 10 bases. Germline CDR1 is SGHRS and CDR2 is YFSETQ. The CDR3 is made up of 16 amino acids. With regard to this clone: Its antigen is currently unknown.

Sequencing was performed with immunoSEQ multiplex PCR; in TCRdb, only in-frame clones are kept and a portion is missing. Among 90,000 to 150,000 clones listed, about 95% were seen once. The sample in question was unstimulated CD8+ T cells sorted from spleen or lymph node cells, obtained before intestinal transplant. The chain combines TRBV5-1 with TRBJ2-2; D remains unclear. The receptor's source is a human donor who received an intestinal transplant. The CDR3 coding sequence is TGCGCCAGCAGCTTGGCCTCTATTTTGAACACCGGGGAGCTGTTTTTT. Translated: CASSLASILNTGELFF.